These 22 T cell receptor beta chains were all obtained from the same sample, sequenced in a study of blood T cell repertoires in COVID-19. The data were produced by immunoSEQ multiplex PCR, yet TCRdb's version contains in-frame clones alone and is incomplete. The sample consists of about 180,000 clones, 80% to 90% of them appearing once. Sequences were obtained from peripheral blood. The receptor source for this set is a young man who had recovered from COVID-19.

The chain links TRBV28 to TRBJ2-2; 11 bases fit TRBD2. Germline CDR1 reads MDHEN; CDR2 reads SYDVKM. This CDR3 comprises 14 residues. J gave up 7 bases and V 7 bases, and 5 bases lay outside the gene matches. The CDR3 DNA follows: TGTGCCAGCATCACTAGCGGGAGTAACGGGGAGCTGTTTTTT. Translation gives CASITSGSNGELFF.

The rearrangement uses TRBV29-1 and TRBJ2-7; D perhaps matches TRBD1 (6 bases). The CDR3 covers 14 residues. Trimming shortened V by 6 bases and J by 4 bases, and 19 bases separated the two germline ends. Germline V CDR1 and CDR2: SQVTM, ANQGSEA. CDR3 amino acids: CSVGYGTSLYEQYF. CDR3 nucleotides: TGCAGCGTGGGATACGGGACATCTCTTTACGAGCAGTACTTC.

V is TRBV6-2 or TRBV6-3 and J is TRBJ2-1, with TRBD2 identical over 8 bases. V shed 0 bases and J 2 bases; nucleotides not matched to a gene: 0. Germline V gene data show CDR1 as MNHEY and CDR2 as SVGEGT. The CDR3 covers 15 residues. CDR3 sequence: CASSYSSGAYNEQFF. The CDR3 DNA reads as TGTGCCAGCAGTTACTCTAGCGGGGCCTACAATGAGCAGTTCTTC.

This clone was detected only a few times. The chain links TRBV9 to TRBJ1-2; D not resolved. In germline, CDR1 is SGDLS, CDR2 YYNGEE. The CDR3 runs to 14 residues. V lost 3 bases and J lost 4, with 13 bases in between. The CDR3 region is CASSDRREGYGYTF. The CDR3 bases are TGTGCCAGCAGCGACCGACGGGAAGGCTATGGCTACACCTTC.

The chain joins TRBV28 to TRBJ2-3; the match to TRBD2 covers 7 bases. The CDR3 covers 14 residues. The germline CDR1 and CDR2 sequences are MDHEN and SYDVKM. The J segment lost 0 bases and the V segment lost 10 bases, leaving 7 bases of the junction unmatched. The CDR3 DNA sequence: TGTGCCACCGCGTTTAGCGGGAGCACAGATACGCAGTATTTT. Translating it yields CATAFSGSTDTQYF. The full variable domain, with the rest looked up from reference TRBV28 and TRBJ2-3, is DVKVTQSSRYLVKRTGEKVFLECVQDMDHENMFWYRQDPGLGLRLIYFSYDVKMKEKGDIPEGYSVSREKKERFSLILESASTNQTSMYLCATAFSGSTDTQYFGPGTRLTVL.

This chain uses TRBV6-5 with TRBJ2-7, with D possibly matching TRBD2 (6 bases). CDR3 length: 14 residues. Deletions cut 7 bases from V and 5 bases from J, with 18 bases between. Germline V lookup: CDR1 MNHEY, CDR2 SVGAGI. The CDR3 bases are TGTGCCAGCACCGAACGAGGAGGGATCGACGAGCAGTACTTC. Translation: CASTERGGIDEQYF.

The V and J genes are TRBV5-4 and TRBJ2-1, with 8 nucleotides matching TRBD1. V trimming: 4 bases; J trimming: 6 bases; junction bases outside the gene matches: 15. The CDR3 runs 17 residues. Germline lookup yields CDR1 SGHNT and CDR2 YYREEE (reference sequence). The CDR3 nucleotides are TGTGCCAGCAGCCGAAACCAAGGACAGGGTCCTTCCAATGAGCAGTTCTTC. Translated: CASSRNQGQGPSNEQFF.

This sequence joins TRBV11-3 and TRBJ2-1; TRBD2 is a possible D gene (8 bases). The CDR3 totals 19 residues. The germline gives CDR1 SGHNT, CDR2 YENEEA. Trimming stripped 5 bases from V and 2 bases from J, with 25 bases between. As DNA, the CDR3 is TGTGCCAGCAGCCTCAGGGCAGGGGGGAGCGGGAGTACCTACAATGAGCAGTTCTTC. It is translated as CASSLRAGGSGSTYNEQFF.

This clone was recorded once. V and J are TRBV5-5 and TRBJ2-1; TRBD2 might be the D (5 bases). The CDR3 extends over 14 amino acids. Germline CDR1 is SGHKS and CDR2 is YYEKEE (reference sequence). Trimming cost V 2 bases and J 4 bases, with 10 bases left between them. The CDR3 protein is CASSLSGAYNEQFF. In nucleotides, the CDR3 is TGTGCCAGCAGCTTAAGCGGTGCTTACAATGAGCAGTTCTTC.

The chain couples TRBV3-1 (or the pseudogene TRBV3-2) to TRBJ2-3, with TRBD2 matching over 8 bases. The CDR3 is 16 residues long. The J segment lost 5 bases and the V segment lost 1 base, leaving 8 bases of the junction unmatched. From germline, CDR1 is LGHDT and CDR2 YNNKEL (reference sequence). Written as DNA, the CDR3 is TGTGCCAGCAGCCAAGTTAAGCGGGAGTCTGGAGATACGCAGTATTTT. Translation gives CASSQVKRESGDTQYF.

This clone was counted only a few times. The rearrangement links TRBV5-4 to TRBJ2-3; tentative D call: TRBD1 (8 bases). V lost 3 bases and J 11 bases, leaving 22 bases between the germline ends. This CDR3 comprises 15 residues. Germline lookup yields CDR1 SGHNT and CDR2 YYREEE (reference sequence). The CDR3 is CASSSRQGAPSGQYF. In nucleotides, the CDR3 is TGTGCCAGCAGCTCCCGGCAGGGGGCGCCTAGCGGGCAGTATTTT.

This clone appeared once. The chain uses TRBV9 and TRBJ2-1; tentative D call: TRBD2 (5 bases). There are 15 residues in the CDR3. Trimming took 1 base from V and 8 from J, leaving 16 bases between them. Germline CDR1 and CDR2: SGDLS and YYNGEE. The CDR3 region is CASSVSEGVKYEQFF. For the CDR3, the DNA is TGTGCCAGCAGCGTATCAGAGGGAGTGAAGTATGAGCAGTTCTTC.

Here the CDR3 reads CASRRPGQATYEQYF. For the CDR3, the DNA is TGTGCCAGCAGGCGTCCGGGACAGGCCACTTACGAGCAGTACTTC. The chain recombines TRBV28 with TRBJ2-7; 8 bases line up with TRBD1. Germline CDR1 MDHEN, CDR2 SYDVKM. This CDR3 comprises 15 residues. Germline trimming cut 6 bases from V and 4 bases from J; bases unmatched to any gene: 11.

This clone was counted only a few times. The chain couples TRBV25-1 to TRBJ1-1; D remains unclear. Germline CDR1 MGHDK, CDR2 SYGVNS. V lost 4 bases, J lost 1 base, and 7 bases lay in between. The CDR3 spans 13 residues. The CDR3 nucleotides read TGTGCCAGCAGTGCAAACAGGAACACTGAAGCTTTCTTT. Translated: CASSANRNTEAFF. The full variable domain, in which reference TRBV25-1 and TRBJ1-1 provide the parts outside the CDR3, is EADIYQTPRYLVIGTGKKITLECSQTMGHDKMYWYQQDPGMELHLIHYSYGVNSTEKGDLSSESTVSRIRTEHFPLTLESARPSHTSQYLCASSANRNTEAFFGQGTRLTVV.

In nucleotides, the CDR3 is TGTGCCAGCAGTCGGGGACTAGCGGCGAGCTCCTACAATGAGCAGTTCTTC. It encodes CASSRGLAASSYNEQFF. The chain couples TRBV28 to TRBJ2-1; 11 positions match TRBD2. V trimming: 5 bases; J trimming: 0 bases; junction bases outside the gene matches: 6. The CDR3 spans 17 residues. CDR1 is MDHEN and CDR2 is SYDVKM in the germline V gene.

The CDR3 region is CASSDIPGQEHYEQFF. The CDR3 DNA reads TGTGCCAGCAGTGATATCCCGGGACAGGAGCACTATGAGCAGTTCTTC. This chain uses TRBV6-1 with TRBJ2-1, with TRBD1 matching 8 bases. The V gene's germline CDR1 is MNHNS and CDR2 SASEGT. After removal of 3 bases from V and 8 bases from J, the junction contained 12 bases not matched to a gene. The CDR3 contains 16 residues.

The rearrangement uses TRBV6-6 and TRBJ2-5; no definite D call. The V end was cut by 2 bases, the J end by 1 base, with 5 bases between. Germline CDR1 MNHNY, CDR2 SVGAGI (reference sequence). CDR3 size: 13 residues. CDR3 sequence (DNA): TGTGCCAGCAGTTACAACTTCCAAGAGACCCAGTACTTC. It codes for CASSYNFQETQYF.

This chain links TRBV11-2 with TRBJ1-5; no definite D call. The CDR3 runs 14 residues. Germline assignment: CDR1 SGHAT and CDR2 FQNNGV. V was cut by 1 base and J by 3 bases, with 7 bases left in between. DNA for the CDR3: TGTGCCAGCAGCTTAGGAGCCTTCAATCAGCCCCAGCATTTT. Its translation is CASSLGAFNQPQHF.

The chain employs TRBV19 and TRBJ1-5, with D unclear. CDR1 is LNHDA and CDR2 is SQIVND in the germline V gene (reference sequence). This CDR3 comprises 15 residues. The ends were cut back, 7 bases at V and 2 bases at J, with 15 bases in the middle. CDR3 in DNA: TGTGCCAGTACCGACACCAAGAGGGGCAATCAGCCCCAGCATTTT. This sequence encodes CASTDTKRGNQPQHF. The whole variable domain, remainder taken from reference TRBV19 and TRBJ1-5, is DGGITQSPKYLFRKEGQNVTLSCEQNLNHDAMYWYRQDPGQGLRLIYYSQIVNDFQKGDIAEGYSVSREKKESFPLTVTSAQKNPTAFYLCASTDTKRGNQPQHFGDGTRLSIL.

The J gene is TRBJ1-2, the V gene TRBV7-9; a weak D match, TRBD1 (5 bases). In germline, CDR1 is SEHNR, CDR2 FQNEAQ (reference sequence). The CDR3 is made up of 14 amino acids. The V gene lost 5 bases and the J gene lost 4 bases, with 14 bases spanning the gap. CDR3 DNA: TGTGCCAGCAGCCAGACCGACAGACTCTATGGCTACACCTTC. Translated, it gives CASSQTDRLYGYTF.

The chain combines TRBV6-5 with TRBJ1-1; no clear D gene. The ends were cut back, 6 bases at V and 1 base at J, with 9 bases in the middle. CDR1 and CDR2 (germline): MNHEY, SVGAGI. The CDR3 has 13 residues. The DNA of the CDR3 is TGTGCCAGCAGGTGGGGAGCGAACACTGAAGCTTTCTTT. Translation: CASRWGANTEAFF.

This clone was recorded a few times. The CDR3 sequence is CASSLARASGNTIYF. CDR3 in DNA: TGTGCCAGCAGCTTAGCCAGGGCTTCTGGAAACACCATATATTTT. The rearrangement joins TRBV13 to TRBJ1-3; D perhaps matches TRBD1 (5 bases). The CDR3 covers 15 residues. CDR1 and CDR2 from the germline V gene are PRHDT and FYEKMQ (reference sequence). Trimming cost V 1 base and J 1 base, with 8 bases left between them.